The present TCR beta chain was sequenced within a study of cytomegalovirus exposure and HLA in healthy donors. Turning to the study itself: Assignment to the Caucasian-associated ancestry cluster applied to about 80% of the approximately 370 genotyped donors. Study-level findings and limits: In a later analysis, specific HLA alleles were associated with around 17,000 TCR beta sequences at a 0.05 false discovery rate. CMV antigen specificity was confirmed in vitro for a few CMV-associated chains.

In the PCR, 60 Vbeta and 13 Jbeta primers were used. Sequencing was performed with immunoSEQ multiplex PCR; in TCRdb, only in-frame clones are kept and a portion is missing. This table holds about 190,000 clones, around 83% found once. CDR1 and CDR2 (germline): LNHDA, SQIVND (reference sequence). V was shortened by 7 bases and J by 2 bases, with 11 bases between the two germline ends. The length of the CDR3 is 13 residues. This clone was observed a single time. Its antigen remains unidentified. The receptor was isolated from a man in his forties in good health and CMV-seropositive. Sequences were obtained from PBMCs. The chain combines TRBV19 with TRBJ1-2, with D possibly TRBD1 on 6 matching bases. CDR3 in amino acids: CASTRTDNYGYTF. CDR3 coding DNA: TGTGCCAGTACCCGGACAGACAACTATGGCTACACCTTC.